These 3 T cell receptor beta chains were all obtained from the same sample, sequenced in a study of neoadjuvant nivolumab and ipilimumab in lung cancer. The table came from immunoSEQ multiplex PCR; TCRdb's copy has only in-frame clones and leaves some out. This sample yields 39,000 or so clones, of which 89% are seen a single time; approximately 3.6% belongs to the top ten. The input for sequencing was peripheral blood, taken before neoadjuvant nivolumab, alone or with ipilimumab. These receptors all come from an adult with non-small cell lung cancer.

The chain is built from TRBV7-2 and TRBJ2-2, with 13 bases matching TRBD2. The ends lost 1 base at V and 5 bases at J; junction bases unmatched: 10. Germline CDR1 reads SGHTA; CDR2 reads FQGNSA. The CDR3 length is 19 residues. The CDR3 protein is CASSLGTSGRLESTGELFF. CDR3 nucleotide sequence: TGTGCCAGCAGCTTAGGGACTAGCGGGAGACTGGAGAGTACCGGGGAGCTGTTTTTT.

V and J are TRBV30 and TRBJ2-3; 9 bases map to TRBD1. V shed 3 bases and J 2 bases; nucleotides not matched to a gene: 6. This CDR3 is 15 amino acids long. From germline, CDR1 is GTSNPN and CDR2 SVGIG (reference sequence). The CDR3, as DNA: TGTGCCTGGAGGCTACAGGGGGCGGTCACAGATACGCAGTATTTT. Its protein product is CAWRLQGAVTDTQYF.

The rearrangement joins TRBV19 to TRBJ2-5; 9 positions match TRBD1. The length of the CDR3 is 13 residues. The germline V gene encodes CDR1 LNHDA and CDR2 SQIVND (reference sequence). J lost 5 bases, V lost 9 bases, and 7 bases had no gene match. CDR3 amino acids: CASTGTGLETQYF. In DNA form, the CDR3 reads TGTGCCAGCACGGGGACAGGGTTGGAGACCCAGTACTTC.